The sequence of this TCR beta chain was determined in a study of T cells in Graves' hyperthyroidism and ophthalmopathy. Findings and limits, study-wide: Blood samples included most of the expanded thyroid clonotypes exceeding 0.001.

RNA transcripts served as the template for amplifying TCR beta CDR3 regions. Initially, a first-round RT-PCR of the TCR CDR3 employed the HTBI primer set. MiXCR was run by TCRdb on the multiplex PCR reads, yielding one entry per CDR3 protein. The table includes roughly 580,000 distinct CDR3 sequences, around 45% detected once. Newly diagnosed patients aged 18 to 65 had hyperthyroidism of under 2 months' duration. Details on this clonotype: Its antigen is not known.

Germline CDR1 reads SNHLY; CDR2 reads FYNNEI. V shed 6 bases, J shed 6 bases, and the junction held 9 bases outside the gene matches. This CDR3 comprises 14 residues. Material for sequencing was peripheral blood or thyroid tissue (not recorded which). The source of this sequence is a woman younger than 30 with Graves' hyperthyroidism. This chain joins TRBV2 and TRBJ2-5; the match to TRBD2 covers 8 bases. The CDR3 is CASSIRGGMKTQYF. The CDR3 DNA is TGTGCCAGCAGCATTCGCGGGGGGATGAAGACCCAGTACTTC.